In this sample, the clone carrying this T cell receptor (beta chain) turned up many times. Its antigen is not identified. A TCRbeta library incorporating unique molecular identifiers was prepared. TCRdb reprocessed the PCR reads with MiXCR, giving one entry per CDR3 protein. The profile shows about 180,000 distinct CDR3 sequences, 11% of them singletons. This specimen comes from a study of T-cell reconstitution after alpha-beta-depleted transplantation in children. Overall study results and limits: Reported findings indicate that, about two months after transplant, alpha-beta T cells came from several hundred expanded clones, which were derived from non-depleted graft cells. For some patients, TCRbeta diversity was high at day 60 because of recipient T cells and thymic progenitors that survived. At one year after transplant, newly produced T cells mostly accounted for T-cell counts and diversity.

V lost 2 bases and J 2 bases, leaving 9 bases between the germline ends. The germline gives CDR1 MNHEY, CDR2 SVGEGT. CDR3 size: 14 residues. The clonotype originates from a boy aged 2 to 9 with acute myeloid leukemia, due to receive a stem cell transplant. This chain joins TRBV6-2 or TRBV6-3 and TRBJ2-5; D not resolved. Sequencing used PBMCs, obtained before TCRalphabeta/CD19-depleted stem cell transplant. The DNA for the CDR3 is TGTGCCAGCAGTTACCTGACTCTACAAGAGACCCAGTACTTC. Amino acids: CASSYLTLQETQYF.